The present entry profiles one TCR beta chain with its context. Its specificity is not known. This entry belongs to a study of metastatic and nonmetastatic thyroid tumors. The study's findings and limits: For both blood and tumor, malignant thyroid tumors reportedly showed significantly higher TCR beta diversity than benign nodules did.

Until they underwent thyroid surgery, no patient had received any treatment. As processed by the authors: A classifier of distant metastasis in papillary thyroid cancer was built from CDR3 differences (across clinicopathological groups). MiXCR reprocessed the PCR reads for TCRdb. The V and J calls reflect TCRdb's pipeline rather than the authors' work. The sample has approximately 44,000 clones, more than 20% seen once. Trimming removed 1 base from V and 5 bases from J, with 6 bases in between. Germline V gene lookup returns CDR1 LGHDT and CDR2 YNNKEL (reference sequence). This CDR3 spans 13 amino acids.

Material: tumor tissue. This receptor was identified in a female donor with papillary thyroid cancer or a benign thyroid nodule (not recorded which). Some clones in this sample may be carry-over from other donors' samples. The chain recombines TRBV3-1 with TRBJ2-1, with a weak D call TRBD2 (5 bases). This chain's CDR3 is CASSQASHNEQFF. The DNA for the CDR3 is TGTGCCAGCAGCCAAGCTAGCCACAATGAGCAGTTCTTC.